This TCR beta chain was recorded in a study of blood T cell repertoires in COVID-19. Across the whole study: The origin of the acute and convalescent COVID-19 samples was the United States, Italy and Spain.

The authors' processing: Nucleated cell counts were estimated from reference gene primer amplification. Repertoires were generated with immunoSEQ multiplex PCR, while TCRdb's copy carries only in-frame clones and drops some. V and J calls and clone size are as listed in that table; D and trimming were resolved from the DNA. The sample carries around 190,000 clones, under 90% recorded once. The receptor was derived from a human donor in a cohort sampled during active COVID-19. Input material: peripheral blood.

The CDR3 DNA is TGTGCCAGCTCGCGTGCGGACGGCCGGAGGAGCAATGAGCAGTTCTTC. Translated: CASSRADGRRSNEQFF. The J gene is TRBJ2-1, the V gene TRBV18, with D perhaps TRBD2 (5 bases). V lost 6 bases, J lost 6 bases, and 21 bases lay in between. Germline V gene data show CDR1 as KGHSH and CDR2 as LQKENI. The CDR3 is made up of 16 amino acids.